One sample yielded the 24 T cell receptor beta chains listed below, sequenced in a study of early T cells in non-severe SARS-CoV-2 infection. MiXCR, run by TCRdb on the 5' RACE reads, gives a single entry per CDR3 protein. The table shows 35,000 to 55,000 distinct CDR3 sequences, with around 23% occurring only once. The specimen comprised whole blood, sampled at baseline. The source is an adult who was a healthcare worker with PCR-confirmed SARS-CoV-2 infection or an uninfected control (not recorded which).

This clonotype was counted a few times. The genes are TRBV7-7 and TRBJ2-1; 10 bases are a match to TRBD2. V lost 1 base, J lost 5 bases, and 2 bases stayed unmatched. The germline gives CDR1 SSHAT, CDR2 FNYEAQ (reference sequence). This CDR3 contains 15 residues. The CDR3 region is CASSLVAGGHNEQFF. The CDR3 nucleotides are TGTGCCAGCAGCTTAGTAGCGGGGGGCCACAATGAGCAGTTCTTC.

V usage is TRBV6-1 and J usage is TRBJ2-3; either TRBD1 or TRBD2 may supply D (6 bases each). Germline lookup yields CDR1 MNHNS and CDR2 SASEGT. V was cut by 8 bases and J by 0 bases, with 15 bases left in between. The CDR3 has 15 amino acids. The CDR3 DNA is TGTGCCAGCGGGGCCGGGGGCCCAAGCACAGATACGCAGTATTTT. Protein sequence: CASGAGGPSTDTQYF.

The sample holds a few counts of this clonotype. The chain joins TRBV20-1 to TRBJ2-1; D may be TRBD2 (6 bases). The CDR3 loop spans 11 amino acids. The V gene lost 3 bases and the J gene lost 9 bases, with 9 bases spanning the gap. Germline V gene data show CDR1 as DFQATT and CDR2 as SNEGSKA (reference sequence). Here the CDR3 reads CSARGLVEQFF. The CDR3, as DNA: TGCAGTGCTAGGGGACTGGTTGAGCAGTTCTTC.

The chain couples TRBV2 to TRBJ2-1; TRBD2 matches 10 bases. Unmatched junction bases numbered 4, after V lost 6 bases and J lost 2 bases. Looked up from germline, CDR1 is SNHLY and CDR2 is FYNNEI. The CDR3 runs to 15 residues. The CDR3 DNA follows: TGTGCCAGCAGAAAGAGCGGGGGGGCCTACAATGAGCAGTTCTTC. Protein product: CASRKSGGAYNEQFF. Full variable domain (remainder filled in from reference TRBV2 and TRBJ2-1): EPEVTQTPSHQVTQMGQEVILRCVPISNHLYFYWYRQILGQKVEFLVSFYNNEISEKSEIFDDQFSVERPDGSNFTLKIRSTKLEDSAMYFCASRKSGGAYNEQFFGPGTRLTVL.

V usage is TRBV18 and J usage is TRBJ2-2, with D perhaps TRBD1 (5 bases). The CDR3 has 16 residues. V dropped 0 bases and J dropped 4 bases, with 12 bases sitting between them. From germline, CDR1 is KGHSH and CDR2 LQKENI. The CDR3: CASSPPRGWSTGELFF. DNA of the CDR3: TGTGCCAGCTCACCACCTAGGGGATGGTCCACCGGGGAGCTGTTTTTT.

The sample holds a few counts of this clonotype. This rearrangement joins TRBV29-1 to TRBJ2-1; tentative D call: TRBD1 (6 bases). The germline V and J ends were trimmed by 0 bases and 3 bases, with 15 bases remaining between them. The CDR3 extends over 16 amino acids. Looked up from germline, CDR1 is SQVTM and CDR2 is ANQGSEA. The CDR3 DNA reads TGCAGCGTTGAAGATTTAGGGGGAACCATCTACAATGAGCAGTTCTTC. Translation gives CSVEDLGGTIYNEQFF.

The chain combines TRBV5-6 with TRBJ2-3; no firm D call. V shed 3 bases and J shed 0 bases, with 17 bases lying between them. The CDR3 consists of 17 residues. CDR1 and CDR2 from the germline V gene are SGHDT and YYEEEE. CDR3 nucleotide sequence: TGTGCCAGCAGCTCCCTGTCGTTTCAACGAAGCACAGATACGCAGTATTTT. Its protein product is CASSSLSFQRSTDTQYF.

The gene calls are TRBV10-3 and TRBJ2-3, with D perhaps matching TRBD2 (6 bases). This CDR3 spans 13 amino acids. The V and J ends lost 6 bases and 5 bases respectively, with 12 bases between them. Germline CDR1 and CDR2: ENHRY and SYGVKD. CDR3 loop: CAIREGIRDTQYF. CDR3 nucleotides: TGTGCCATCAGGGAGGGGATAAGAGATACGCAGTATTTT.

The V call is TRBV7-8, the J call TRBJ2-3, with D maybe TRBD2 (5 bases). The germline gives CDR1 SGHVS, CDR2 FQNEAQ. CDR3 length: 12 residues. V was shortened by 7 bases and J by 6 bases, with 11 bases between the two germline ends. CDR3 protein: CASNRGGDTQYF. The CDR3 nucleotides read TGTGCCAGCAACCGGGGTGGTGATACGCAGTATTTT.

The chain combines TRBV9 with TRBJ2-6; D gene uncertain. V was shortened by 0 bases and J by 0 bases, with 4 bases between the two germline ends. This CDR3 region has 15 residues. Germline V lookup: CDR1 SGDLS, CDR2 YYNGEE. In DNA, the CDR3 is TGTGCCAGCAGCGTAGGTTACTCTGGGGCCAACGTCCTGACTTTC. Protein product: CASSVGYSGANVLTF. Looking up the rest from reference TRBV9 and TRBJ2-6 gives the full variable domain: DSGVTQTPKHLITATGQRVTLRCSPRSGDLSVYWYQQSLDQGLQFLIQYYNGEERAKGNILERFSAQQFPDLHSELNLSSLELGDSALYFCASSVGYSGANVLTFGAGSRLTVL.

There are a few counts of this clonotype. The CDR3 loop reads CSARQLWDTPYEQYF. As DNA, the CDR3 is TGCAGTGCTAGACAACTCTGGGACACCCCCTACGAGCAGTACTTC. This chain connects TRBV20-1 to TRBJ2-7, with D possibly being TRBD1 (6 bases). Germline loops: CDR1 DFQATT, CDR2 SNEGSKA (reference sequence). V was pared by 2 bases and J by 2 bases, with 16 bases between. This CDR3 spans 15 amino acids.

The sample holds one count of this clonotype. V gene TRBV30 combines with J gene TRBJ1-2; D remains unclear. The CDR3 contains 11 residues. CDR1 and CDR2 (germline): GTSNPN, SVGIG (reference sequence). Deletions cut 4 bases from V and 6 bases from J, with 9 bases between. CDR3 in amino acids: CAWKPRDGYTF. In nucleotides, the CDR3 is TGTGCCTGGAAGCCCCGGGATGGCTACACCTTC. The full variable domain, its missing parts supplied by reference TRBV30 and TRBJ1-2, is SQTIHQWPATLVQPVGSPLSLECTVEGTSNPNLYWYRQAAGRGLQLLFYSVGIGQISSEVPQNLSASRPQDRQFILSSKKLLLSDSGFYLCAWKPRDGYTFGSGTRLTVV.

This clonotype was observed a few times. The genes are TRBV25-1 and TRBJ2-3; TRBD2 agrees at 7 bases. This CDR3 contains 16 residues. CDR1 is MGHDK, CDR2 SYGVNS, per germline. Losses at the gene ends were 1 base for V and 2 bases for J; bases not matched to a gene: 6. As DNA, the CDR3 is TGTGCCAGCAGTGAATTGGAGCGGGGACCCACAGATACGCAGTATTTT. Encoded protein: CASSELERGPTDTQYF.

This chain uses TRBV27 with TRBJ2-2; the D gene is possibly TRBD1 (6 bases). The V gene lost 9 bases and the J gene lost 2 bases, with 10 bases spanning the gap. Germline CDR1 and CDR2: MNHEY and SMNVEV (reference sequence). This CDR3 spans 13 amino acids. CDR3 bases: TGTGCCAGTATGGGACAAAACACCGGGGAGCTGTTTTTT. Amino acid sequence: CASMGQNTGELFF.

The V gene is TRBV7-2, the J gene TRBJ1-1; D ambiguous. The CDR3 contains 13 residues. Per germline, CDR1 SGHTA and CDR2 FQGNSA. V dropped 4 bases and J dropped 4 bases, with 10 bases sitting between them. As DNA, the CDR3 is TGTGCCAGCAGCTCCCTTAAGATCACTGAAGCTTTCTTT. Protein: CASSSLKITEAFF.

About this clonotype itself: Lacking the conserved final phenylalanine or tryptophan, this CDR3 likely reflects a read error. This chain links TRBV5-1 with TRBJ2-7; D unresolved. The CDR3 spans 14 residues. V shed 1 base and J shed 0 bases, with 8 bases lying between them. CDR1 SGHRS and CDR2 YFSETQ come from the germline V gene. CDR3 protein: CASSLRPGSYEQYS. The CDR3 coding sequence is TGCGCCAGCAGCTTGAGGCCAGGCTCCTACGAGCAGTACTCC.

This clonotype was seen many times. This chain links TRBV4-2 with TRBJ1-2; possible D gene TRBD1, 6 bases. This CDR3 comprises 13 residues. The V and J ends lost 1 base and 8 bases respectively, with 11 bases between them. The germline gives CDR1 LGHNA, CDR2 YNFKEQ. CDR3 sequence reads: CASSQVAGEGYTF. As DNA, the CDR3 is TGTGCCAGCAGCCAAGTGGCAGGGGAGGGCTACACCTTC.

In its sample, this clonotype was seen a few times. The rearrangement joins TRBV6-2 or TRBV6-3 to TRBJ1-1, with D tentatively TRBD1 (5 bases). Germline CDR1 reads MNHEY; CDR2 reads SVGEGT. The CDR3 has 18 amino acids. V lost 0 bases to trimming and J lost 2 bases, with 19 bases between them. CDR3 DNA: TGTGCCAGCAGTTACTCGGAGGGGAATATGGAGGGAAACACTGAAGCTTTCTTT. Its translation is CASSYSEGNMEGNTEAFF.

The chain recombines TRBV18 with TRBJ2-1; the D gene is possibly TRBD1 (5 bases). This CDR3 has 14 amino acids. The germline V and J ends were trimmed by 3 bases and 9 bases, with 15 bases remaining between them. CDR1 and CDR2 from the germline V gene are KGHSH and LQKENI. The CDR3 region is CASSPDTGRSEQFF. The CDR3 coding sequence is TGTGCCAGCTCACCGGACACTGGGCGTAGTGAGCAGTTCTTC.

The gene calls are TRBV7-9 and TRBJ1-1; TRBD1 agrees at 9 bases. The CDR3 extends over 16 amino acids. Germline CDR1 and CDR2: SEHNR and FQNEAQ (reference sequence). The junction had 6 bases not matched to a gene; V was cut back by 3 bases and J by 1 base. CDR3 sequence reads: CASSFTGGIGNTEAFF. CDR3 nucleotides: TGTGCCAGCAGCTTTACAGGGGGCATTGGGAACACTGAAGCTTTCTTT.

The V call is TRBV10-3, the J call TRBJ1-2; D is uncertain. The CDR3 length is 13 residues. The germline V gene has CDR1 ENHRY and CDR2 SYGVKD. The V and J ends lost 3 bases and 5 bases respectively, with 10 bases between them. CDR3 in amino acids: CAISDAEEYGYTF. CDR3 nucleotides: TGTGCCATCAGTGACGCAGAAGAATATGGCTACACCTTC.

The V and J genes are TRBV2 and TRBJ1-6; D is uncertain. The V gene's germline CDR1 is SNHLY and CDR2 FYNNEI. This CDR3 has 15 residues. Trimming stripped 6 bases from V and 6 bases from J, with 15 bases between. The CDR3 bases are TGTGCCAGCAGCATTGAAGGATGGGGTAATTCACCCCTCCACTTT. Protein product: CASSIEGWGNSPLHF.

This clonotype was seen repeatedly, ten times or more. CDR3 protein: CASSFQLNLFDPNTEAFF. The CDR3 bases are TGCGCCAGCAGCTTTCAGTTAAATCTCTTTGACCCGAACACTGAAGCTTTCTTT. The rearrangement uses TRBV5-1 and TRBJ1-1, with unresolved D. This CDR3 spans 18 amino acids. The V and J ends lost 2 bases and 1 base respectively, with 21 bases between them. Germline CDR1 and CDR2: SGHRS and YFSETQ.

The chain carries TRBV7-3 and TRBJ2-1; no clear D gene. V was trimmed by 6 bases and J by 0 bases, leaving 9 bases between them. This CDR3 contains 14 residues. CDR1 is SGHTA, CDR2 FQGTGA, per germline. The CDR3 spells CASSKTHSYNEQFF. The CDR3 DNA follows: TGTGCCAGCAGTAAGACTCACTCCTACAATGAGCAGTTCTTC.